These 13 T cell receptor beta chains were all obtained from the same sample, sequenced in a study of cytomegalovirus exposure and HLA in healthy donors. 13 Jbeta primers and 60 Vbeta primers were used for the PCR. The repertoire was sequenced with immunoSEQ multiplex PCR; TCRdb's copy has only in-frame clones and lacks some. The sample has 90,000 to 120,000 clones, about four fifths seen once. The sample was PBMCs. The receptors were gathered from a young man in good health and CMV-seropositive.

This clone was seen only once. The chain is built from TRBV7-8 and TRBJ1-1; TRBD1 agrees at 8 bases. The V gene's germline CDR1 is SGHVS and CDR2 FQNEAQ. The CDR3 totals 17 residues. V trimming: 2 bases; J trimming: 0 bases; junction bases outside the gene matches: 8. The CDR3 loop is CASSLSRSGGLNTEAFF. The CDR3 DNA sequence: TGTGCCAGCAGCTTAAGCCGGTCAGGGGGCTTGAACACTGAAGCTTTCTTT.

The chain links TRBV5-1 to TRBJ1-3; D unclear. Trimming left V 9 bases short and J 2 bases short, with 12 bases between. The CDR3 length is 13 residues. CDR1 is SGHRS and CDR2 is YFSETQ in the germline V gene. CDR3 protein: CATTEVPGNTIYF. The CDR3 bases are TGCGCCACCACTGAGGTGCCTGGAAACACCATATATTTT.

The chain has TRBV6-5 and TRBJ2-7; perhaps TRBD1 as D (6 bases). V lost 6 bases to trimming and J lost 0 bases, with 12 bases between them. This CDR3 comprises 14 residues. Germline values: CDR1 MNHEY, CDR2 SVGAGI. In DNA, the CDR3 is TGTGCCAGCAGCCTCAACAGGGTCTCCTACGAGCAGTACTTC. It encodes CASSLNRVSYEQYF.

The genes are TRBV5-1 and TRBJ2-5; the match to TRBD1 covers 11 bases. Germline lookup yields CDR1 SGHRS and CDR2 YFSETQ. The CDR3 is 15 residues long. Trimming removed 3 bases from V and 2 bases from J; junction bases left unmatched: 3. The CDR3 region has the DNA TGCGCCAGCAGCTCGGGACAGGGGGGGCAAGAGACCCAGTACTTC. This gives the protein CASSSGQGGQETQYF.

The chain has TRBV6-1 and TRBJ2-3; TRBD2 aligns across 10 bases. Germline-derived CDR1 and CDR2 are MNHNS and SASEGT. This CDR3 has 15 amino acids. The ends lost 7 bases at V and 5 bases at J; junction bases unmatched: 9. The CDR3 DNA is TGTGCCAGCACAAGCGGGGGGGCCGAGGGAGATACGCAGTATTTT. It translates to CASTSGGAEGDTQYF.

The genes are TRBV10-1 and TRBJ2-1; 13 bases line up with TRBD2. This CDR3 contains 17 residues. Losses at the gene ends were 0 bases for V and 6 bases for J; bases not matched to a gene: 5. Looked up from germline, CDR1 is WNHNN and CDR2 is SYGVQD (reference sequence). As DNA, the CDR3 is TGCGCCAGCAGTGAGTCCTCACTAGCGGGGGGGGTCAATGAGCAGTTCTTC. It is translated as CASSESSLAGGVNEQFF.

The chain carries TRBV28 and TRBJ1-2; 8 bases match TRBD1. Trimming cost V 7 bases and J 5 bases; bases outside gene matches: 6. Germline V gives CDR1 MDHEN, CDR2 SYDVKM. CDR3 size: 13 residues. CDR3: CASNSGGGYGYTF. CDR3 coding DNA: TGTGCCAGCAACTCAGGGGGCGGGTATGGCTACACCTTC.

The rearrangement links TRBV7-3 to TRBJ2-2; D gene uncertain. Germline-derived CDR1 and CDR2 are SGHTA and FQGTGA. Trimming took off 3 bases at V and 5 bases at J, with 13 bases between the two ends. This CDR3 is 15 amino acids long. The CDR3 loop reads CASSLNVQKTGELFF. DNA of the CDR3: TGTGCCAGCAGCTTGAATGTCCAGAAGACCGGGGAGCTGTTTTTT.

The V call is TRBV10-3, the J call TRBJ2-7; 10 positions agree with TRBD1. Germline CDR1 reads ENHRY; CDR2 reads SYGVKD. This CDR3 region has 18 residues. V was clipped by 4 bases and J by 3 bases; unmatched bases: 15. The CDR3 DNA reads as TGTGCCATCAGTGGGGGTGGACAGGGGGATCGATGGAACTACGAGCAGTACTTC. Translated, it gives CAISGGGQGDRWNYEQYF.

The rearrangement links TRBV4-2 to TRBJ2-1; 8 positions match TRBD2. From germline, CDR1 is LGHNA and CDR2 YNFKEQ. With V trimmed by 2 bases and J by 4 bases, 4 bases remained unmatched. CDR3 length equals 15 residues. The CDR3 DNA is TGTGCCAGCAGCCAAAAAGCGGGGGATTACAATGAGCAGTTCTTC. Residues: CASSQKAGDYNEQFF.

V and J are TRBV9 and TRBJ1-6, with 9 bases identical to TRBD1. This CDR3 is built from 17 residues. V trimming: 0 bases; J trimming: 10 bases; junction bases outside the gene matches: 11. Germline loops: CDR1 SGDLS, CDR2 YYNGEE. DNA of the CDR3: TGTGCCAGCAGCGTAGCGGACAGGGGATTGGCGGGATCACCCCTCCACTTT. This sequence encodes CASSVADRGLAGSPLHF.

CDR3 loop: CASSEALRGREGYTF. CDR3 coding DNA: TGTGCCAGCAGTGAAGCGCTCAGGGGGCGCGAAGGCTACACCTTC. The rearrangement links TRBV6-1 to TRBJ1-2, with 8 bases matching TRBD1. The ends lost 0 bases at V and 8 bases at J; junction bases unmatched: 8. The germline V gene has CDR1 MNHNS and CDR2 SASEGT. The CDR3 loop spans 15 amino acids.

The chain employs TRBV7-9 and TRBJ1-5, with 9 positions matching TRBD1. The junction had 6 bases not matched to a gene; V was cut back by 5 bases and J by 7 bases. The germline V gene encodes CDR1 SEHNR and CDR2 FQNEAQ (reference sequence). The CDR3 covers 14 residues. CDR3 loop: CASSIGQGRQPQHF. DNA for the CDR3: TGTGCCAGCAGCATCGGACAGGGGAGACAGCCCCAGCATTTT.